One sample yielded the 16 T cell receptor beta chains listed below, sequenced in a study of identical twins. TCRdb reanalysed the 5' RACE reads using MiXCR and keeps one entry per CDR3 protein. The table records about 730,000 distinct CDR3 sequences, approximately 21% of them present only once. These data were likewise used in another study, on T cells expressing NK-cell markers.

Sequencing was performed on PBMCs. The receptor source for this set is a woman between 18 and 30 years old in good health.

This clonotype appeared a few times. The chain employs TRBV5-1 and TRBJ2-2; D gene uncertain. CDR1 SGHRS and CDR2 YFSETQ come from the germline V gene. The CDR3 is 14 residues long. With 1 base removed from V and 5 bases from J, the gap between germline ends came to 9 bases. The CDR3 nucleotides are TGCGCCAGCAGCTTGTCGCTGGGTACCGGGGAGCTGTTTTTT. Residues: CASSLSLGTGELFF.

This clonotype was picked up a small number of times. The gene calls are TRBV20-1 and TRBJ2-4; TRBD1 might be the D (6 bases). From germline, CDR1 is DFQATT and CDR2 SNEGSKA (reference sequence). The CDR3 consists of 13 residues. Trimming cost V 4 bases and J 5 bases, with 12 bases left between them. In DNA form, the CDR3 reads TGCAGTGCTAAGACAGGCTGGGAAAACATTCAGTACTTC. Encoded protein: CSAKTGWENIQYF.

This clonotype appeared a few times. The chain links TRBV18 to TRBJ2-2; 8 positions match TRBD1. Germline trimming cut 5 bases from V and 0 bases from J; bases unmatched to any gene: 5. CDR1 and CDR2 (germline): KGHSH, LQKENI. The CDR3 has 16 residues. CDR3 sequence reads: CASSRRTGPNTGELFF. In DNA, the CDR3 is TGTGCCAGCTCAAGACGGACAGGGCCGAACACCGGGGAGCTGTTTTTT. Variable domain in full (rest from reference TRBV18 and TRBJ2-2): NAGVMQNPRHLVRRRGQEARLRCSPMKGHSHVYWYRQLPEEGLKFMVYLQKENIIDESGMPKERFSAEFPKEGPSILRIQQVVRGDSAAYFCASSRRTGPNTGELFFGEGSRLTVL.

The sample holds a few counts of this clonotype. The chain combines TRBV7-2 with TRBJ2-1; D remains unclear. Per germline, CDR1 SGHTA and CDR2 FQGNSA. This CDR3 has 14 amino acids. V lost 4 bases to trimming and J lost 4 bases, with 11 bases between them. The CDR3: CASSSDGAYNEQFF. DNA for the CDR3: TGTGCCAGCAGCTCGGACGGAGCATACAATGAGCAGTTCTTC.

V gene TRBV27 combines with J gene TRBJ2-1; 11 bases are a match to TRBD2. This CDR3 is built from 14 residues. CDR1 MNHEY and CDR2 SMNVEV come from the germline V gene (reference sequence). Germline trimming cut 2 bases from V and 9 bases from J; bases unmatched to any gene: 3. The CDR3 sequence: CASSLTSGSAEQFF. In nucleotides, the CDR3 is TGTGCCAGCAGTTTAACTAGCGGGAGTGCTGAGCAGTTCTTC.

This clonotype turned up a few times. CDR3 loop: CASSPDTEGYGYTF. The CDR3 nucleotides read TGTGCCAGCAGCCCCGACACCGAGGGCTATGGCTACACCTTC. This sequence joins TRBV9 and TRBJ1-2; D gene unclear. The CDR3 contains 14 residues. With 4 bases removed from V and 4 bases from J, the gap between germline ends came to 14 bases. Germline V CDR1 and CDR2: SGDLS, YYNGEE. The variable domain in full, with the rest retrieved from reference TRBV9 and TRBJ1-2, is DSGVTQTPKHLITATGQRVTLRCSPRSGDLSVYWYQQSLDQGLQFLIQYYNGEERAKGNILERFSAQQFPDLHSELNLSSLELGDSALYFCASSPDTEGYGYTFGSGTRLTVV.

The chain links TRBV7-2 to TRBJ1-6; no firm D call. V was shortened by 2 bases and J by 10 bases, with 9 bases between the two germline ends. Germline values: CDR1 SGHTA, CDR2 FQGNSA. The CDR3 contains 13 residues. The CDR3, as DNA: TGTGCCAGCAGCTTAACGGTGGGATCACCCCTCCACTTT. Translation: CASSLTVGSPLHF.

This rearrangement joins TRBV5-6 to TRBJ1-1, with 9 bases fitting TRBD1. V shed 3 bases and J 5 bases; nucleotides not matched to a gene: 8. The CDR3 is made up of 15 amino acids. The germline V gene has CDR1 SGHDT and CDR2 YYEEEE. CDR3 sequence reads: CASSWGTGMGTEAFF. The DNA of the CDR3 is TGTGCCAGCAGCTGGGGGACAGGGATGGGGACTGAAGCTTTCTTT.

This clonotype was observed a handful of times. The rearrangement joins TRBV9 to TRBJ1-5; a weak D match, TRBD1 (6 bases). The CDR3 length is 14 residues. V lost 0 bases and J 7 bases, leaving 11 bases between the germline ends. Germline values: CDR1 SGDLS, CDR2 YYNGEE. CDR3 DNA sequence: TGTGCCAGCAGCGTAGAAGGGGGAGGGCAGCCCCAGCATTTT. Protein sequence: CASSVEGGGQPQHF.

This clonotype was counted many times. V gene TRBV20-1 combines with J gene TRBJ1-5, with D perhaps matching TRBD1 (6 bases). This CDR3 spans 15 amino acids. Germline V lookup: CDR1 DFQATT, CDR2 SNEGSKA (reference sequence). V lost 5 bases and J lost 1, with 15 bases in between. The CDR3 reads CSAGGGAGSNQPQHF. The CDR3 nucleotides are TGCAGTGCTGGAGGGGGGGCCGGAAGCAATCAGCCCCAGCATTTT.

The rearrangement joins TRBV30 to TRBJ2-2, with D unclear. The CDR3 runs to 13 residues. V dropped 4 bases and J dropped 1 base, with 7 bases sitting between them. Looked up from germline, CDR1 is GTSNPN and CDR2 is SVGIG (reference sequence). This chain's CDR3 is CAWTTWNTGELFF. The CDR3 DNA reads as TGTGCCTGGACCACTTGGAACACCGGGGAGCTGTTTTTT.

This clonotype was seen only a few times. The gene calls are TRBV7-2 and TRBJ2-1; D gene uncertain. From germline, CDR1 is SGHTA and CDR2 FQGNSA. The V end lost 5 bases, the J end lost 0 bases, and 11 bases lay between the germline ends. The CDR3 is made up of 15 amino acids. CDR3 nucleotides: TGTGCCAGCAGCGCTCGTGTCAGCTCCTACAATGAGCAGTTCTTC. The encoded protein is CASSARVSSYNEQFF.

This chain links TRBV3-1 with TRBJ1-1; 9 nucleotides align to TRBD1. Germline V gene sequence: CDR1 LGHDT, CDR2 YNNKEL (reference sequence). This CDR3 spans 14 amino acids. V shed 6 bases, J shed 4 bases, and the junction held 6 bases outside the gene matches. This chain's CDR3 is CASSQGQGPTEAFF. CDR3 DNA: TGTGCCAGCAGTCAGGGACAGGGTCCCACTGAAGCTTTCTTT.

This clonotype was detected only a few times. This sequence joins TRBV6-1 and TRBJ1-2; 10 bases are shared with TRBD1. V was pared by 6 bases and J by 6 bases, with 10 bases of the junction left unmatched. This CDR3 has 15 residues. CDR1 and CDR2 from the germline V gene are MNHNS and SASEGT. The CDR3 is CASSLTGQGGNGYTF. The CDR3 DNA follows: TGTGCCAGCAGCCTGACCGGACAGGGGGGTAATGGCTACACCTTC.

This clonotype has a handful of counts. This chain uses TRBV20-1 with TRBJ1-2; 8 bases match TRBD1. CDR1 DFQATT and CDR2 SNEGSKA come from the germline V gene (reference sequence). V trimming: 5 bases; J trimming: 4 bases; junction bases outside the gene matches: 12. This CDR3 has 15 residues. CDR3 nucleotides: TGCAGTGCTGGGCGGACAGGGTCGAATGGCTATGGCTACACCTTC. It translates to CSAGRTGSNGYGYTF.

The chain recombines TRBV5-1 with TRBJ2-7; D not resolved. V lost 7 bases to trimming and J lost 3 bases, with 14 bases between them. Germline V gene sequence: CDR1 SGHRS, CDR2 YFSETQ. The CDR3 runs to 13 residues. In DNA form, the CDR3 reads TGCGCCAGCGCTCGGGCCGCCTACTACGAGCAGTACTTC. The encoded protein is CASARAAYYEQYF. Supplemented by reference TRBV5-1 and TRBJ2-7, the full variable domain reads KAGVTQTPRYLIKTRGQQVTLSCSPISGHRSVSWYQQTPGQGLQFLFEYFSETQRNKGNFPGRFSGRQFSNSRSEMNVSTLELGDSALYLCASARAAYYEQYFGPGTRLTVT.